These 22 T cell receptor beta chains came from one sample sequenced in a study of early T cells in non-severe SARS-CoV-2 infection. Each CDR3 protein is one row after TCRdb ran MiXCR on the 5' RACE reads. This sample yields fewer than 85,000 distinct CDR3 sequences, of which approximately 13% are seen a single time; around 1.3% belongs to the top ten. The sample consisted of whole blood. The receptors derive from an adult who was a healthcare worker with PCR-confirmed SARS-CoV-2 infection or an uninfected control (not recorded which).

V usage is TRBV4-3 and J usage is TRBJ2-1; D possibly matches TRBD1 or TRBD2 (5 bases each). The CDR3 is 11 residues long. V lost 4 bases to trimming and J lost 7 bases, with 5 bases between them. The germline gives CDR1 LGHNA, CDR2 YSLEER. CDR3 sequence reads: CASSRGNEQFF. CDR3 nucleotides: TGCGCCAGCAGCCGGGGGAATGAGCAGTTCTTC.

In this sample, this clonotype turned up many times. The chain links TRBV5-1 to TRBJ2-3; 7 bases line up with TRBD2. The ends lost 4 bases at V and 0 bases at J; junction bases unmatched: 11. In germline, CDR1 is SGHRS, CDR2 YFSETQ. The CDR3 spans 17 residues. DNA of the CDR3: TGCGCCAGCAGCCTGCGGGAGCAGTACCCTAGCACAGATACGCAGTATTTT. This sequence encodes CASSLREQYPSTDTQYF.

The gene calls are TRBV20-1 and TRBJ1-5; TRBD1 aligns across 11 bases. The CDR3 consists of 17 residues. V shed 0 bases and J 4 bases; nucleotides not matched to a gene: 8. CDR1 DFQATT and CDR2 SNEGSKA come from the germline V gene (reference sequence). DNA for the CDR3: TGCAGTGCTAGAGATCACGGACAGGGGGCGCGGAATCAGCCCCAGCATTTT. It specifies CSARDHGQGARNQPQHF.

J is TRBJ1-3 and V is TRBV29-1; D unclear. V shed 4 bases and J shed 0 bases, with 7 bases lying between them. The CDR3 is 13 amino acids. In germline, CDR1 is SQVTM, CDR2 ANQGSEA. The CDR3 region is CSVGPVSGNTIYF. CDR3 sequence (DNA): TGCAGCGTTGGCCCAGTCTCTGGAAACACCATATATTTT.

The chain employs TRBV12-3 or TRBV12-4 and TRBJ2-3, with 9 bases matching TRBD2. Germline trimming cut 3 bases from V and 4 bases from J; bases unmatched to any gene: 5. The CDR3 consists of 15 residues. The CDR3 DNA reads TGTGCCAGCAGTTTTAAGCGGGGGGCACCAGATACGCAGTATTTT. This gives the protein CASSFKRGAPDTQYF.

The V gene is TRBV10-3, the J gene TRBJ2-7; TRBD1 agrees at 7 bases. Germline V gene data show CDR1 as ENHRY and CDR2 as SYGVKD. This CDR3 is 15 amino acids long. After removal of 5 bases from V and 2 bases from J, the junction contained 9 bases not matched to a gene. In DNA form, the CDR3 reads TGTGCCATCAGTACCGGGACAGTTGGCGCCTACGAGCAGTACTTC. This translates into CAISTGTVGAYEQYF.

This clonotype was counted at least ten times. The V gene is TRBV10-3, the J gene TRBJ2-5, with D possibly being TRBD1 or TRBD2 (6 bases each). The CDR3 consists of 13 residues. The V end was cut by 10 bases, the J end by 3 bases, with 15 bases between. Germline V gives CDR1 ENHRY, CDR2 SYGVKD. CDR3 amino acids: CATRGGPEETQYF. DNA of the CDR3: TGTGCCACGAGAGGGGGGCCAGAAGAGACCCAGTACTTC.

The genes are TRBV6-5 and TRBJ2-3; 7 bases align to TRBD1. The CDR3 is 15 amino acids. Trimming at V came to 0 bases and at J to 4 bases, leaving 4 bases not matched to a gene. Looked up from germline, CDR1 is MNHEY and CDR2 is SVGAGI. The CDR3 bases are TGTGCCAGCAGTTACTCCAGACAGGGAGCAGATACGCAGTATTTT. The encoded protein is CASSYSRQGADTQYF.

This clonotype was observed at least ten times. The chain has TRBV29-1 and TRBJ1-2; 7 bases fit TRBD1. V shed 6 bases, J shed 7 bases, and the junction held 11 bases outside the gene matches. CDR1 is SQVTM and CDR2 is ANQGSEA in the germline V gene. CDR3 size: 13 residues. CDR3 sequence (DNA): TGCAGCGTAATTACAGGGGCTTGGTCTGGCTACACCTTC. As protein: CSVITGAWSGYTF.

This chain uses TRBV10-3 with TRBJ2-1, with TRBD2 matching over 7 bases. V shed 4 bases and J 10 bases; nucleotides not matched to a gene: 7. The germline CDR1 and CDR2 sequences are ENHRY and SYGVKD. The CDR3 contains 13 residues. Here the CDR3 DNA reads TGTGCCATCAGTGCGGCGGGAGACGTGGAGCAGTTCTTC. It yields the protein CAISAAGDVEQFF.

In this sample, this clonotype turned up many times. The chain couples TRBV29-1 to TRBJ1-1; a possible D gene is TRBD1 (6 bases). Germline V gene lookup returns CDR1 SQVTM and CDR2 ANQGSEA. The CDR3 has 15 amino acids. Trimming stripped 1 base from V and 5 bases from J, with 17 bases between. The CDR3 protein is CSVEVRGQVGTEAFF. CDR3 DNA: TGCAGCGTTGAAGTTAGGGGACAAGTCGGAACTGAAGCTTTCTTT.

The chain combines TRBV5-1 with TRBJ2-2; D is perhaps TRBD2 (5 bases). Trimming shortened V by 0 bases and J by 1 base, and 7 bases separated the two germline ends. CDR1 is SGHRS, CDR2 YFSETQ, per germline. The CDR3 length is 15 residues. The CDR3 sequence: CASSLVEGNTGELFF. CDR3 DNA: TGCGCCAGCAGCTTGGTTGAGGGGAACACCGGGGAGCTGTTTTTT. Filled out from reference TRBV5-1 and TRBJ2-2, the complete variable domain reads KAGVTQTPRYLIKTRGQQVTLSCSPISGHRSVSWYQQTPGQGLQFLFEYFSETQRNKGNFPGRFSGRQFSNSRSEMNVSTLELGDSALYLCASSLVEGNTGELFFGEGSRLTVL.

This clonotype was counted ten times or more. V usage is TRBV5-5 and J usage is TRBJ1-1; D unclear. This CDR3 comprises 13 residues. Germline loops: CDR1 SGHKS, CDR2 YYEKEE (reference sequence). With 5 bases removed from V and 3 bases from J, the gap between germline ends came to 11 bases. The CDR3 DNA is TGTGCCAGCAGGTGGACCGATTACACTGAAGCTTTCTTT. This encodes CASRWTDYTEAFF.

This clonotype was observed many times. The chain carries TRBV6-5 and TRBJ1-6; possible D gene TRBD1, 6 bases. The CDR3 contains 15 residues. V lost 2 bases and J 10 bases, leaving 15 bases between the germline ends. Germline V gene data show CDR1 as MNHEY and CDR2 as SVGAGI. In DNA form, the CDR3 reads TGTGCCAGCAGTTACGAGGGGGGCCGGGGCTCACCCCTCCACTTT. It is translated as CASSYEGGRGSPLHF.

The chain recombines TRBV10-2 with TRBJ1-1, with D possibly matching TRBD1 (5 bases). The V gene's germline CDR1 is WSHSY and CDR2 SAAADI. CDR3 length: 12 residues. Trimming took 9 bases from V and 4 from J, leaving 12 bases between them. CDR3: CASSWQGTEAFF. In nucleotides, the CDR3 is TGCGCCAGTTCCTGGCAGGGCACTGAAGCTTTCTTT.

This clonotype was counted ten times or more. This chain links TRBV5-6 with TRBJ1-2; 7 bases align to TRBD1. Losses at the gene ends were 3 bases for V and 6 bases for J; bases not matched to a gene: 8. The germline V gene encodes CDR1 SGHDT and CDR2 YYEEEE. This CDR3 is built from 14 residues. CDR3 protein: CASSYIGTADGYTF. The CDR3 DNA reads TGTGCCAGCAGCTATATTGGGACAGCAGATGGCTACACCTTC.

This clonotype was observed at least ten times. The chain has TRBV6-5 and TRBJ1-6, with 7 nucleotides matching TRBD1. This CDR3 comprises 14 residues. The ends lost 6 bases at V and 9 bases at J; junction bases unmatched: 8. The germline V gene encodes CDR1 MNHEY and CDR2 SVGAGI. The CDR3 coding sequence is TGTGCCAGCAGGGACGGACAGGAAGGTTCACCCCTCCACTTT. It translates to CASRDGQEGSPLHF.

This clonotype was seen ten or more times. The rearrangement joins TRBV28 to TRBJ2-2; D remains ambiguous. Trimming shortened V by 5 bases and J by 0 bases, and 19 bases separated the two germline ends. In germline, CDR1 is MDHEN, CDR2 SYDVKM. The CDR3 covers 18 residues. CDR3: CASSLQKSQNANTGELFF. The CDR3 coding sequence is TGTGCCAGCAGTCTACAAAAGTCACAGAATGCGAACACCGGGGAGCTGTTTTTT.

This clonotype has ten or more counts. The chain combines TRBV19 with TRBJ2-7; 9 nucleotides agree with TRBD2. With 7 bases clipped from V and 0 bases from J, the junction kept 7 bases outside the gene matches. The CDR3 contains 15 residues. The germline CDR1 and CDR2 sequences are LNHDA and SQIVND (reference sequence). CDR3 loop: CASTDASGDSYEQYF. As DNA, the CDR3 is TGTGCCAGTACCGATGCTAGCGGGGACTCCTACGAGCAGTACTTC.

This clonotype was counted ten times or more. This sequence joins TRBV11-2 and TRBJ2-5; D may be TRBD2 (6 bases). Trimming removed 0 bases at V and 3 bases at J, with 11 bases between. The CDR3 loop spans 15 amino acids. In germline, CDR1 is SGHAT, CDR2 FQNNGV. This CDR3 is CASSLEGLAKETQYF. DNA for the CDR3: TGTGCCAGCAGCTTAGAGGGACTGGCTAAAGAGACCCAGTACTTC.

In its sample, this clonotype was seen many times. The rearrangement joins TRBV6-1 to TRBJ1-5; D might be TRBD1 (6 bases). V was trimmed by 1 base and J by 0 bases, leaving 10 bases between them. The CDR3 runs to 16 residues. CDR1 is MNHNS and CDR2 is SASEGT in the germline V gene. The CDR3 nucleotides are TGTGCCAGCAGTGAAGTGACAGGATATAGCAATCAGCCCCAGCATTTT. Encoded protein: CASSEVTGYSNQPQHF.

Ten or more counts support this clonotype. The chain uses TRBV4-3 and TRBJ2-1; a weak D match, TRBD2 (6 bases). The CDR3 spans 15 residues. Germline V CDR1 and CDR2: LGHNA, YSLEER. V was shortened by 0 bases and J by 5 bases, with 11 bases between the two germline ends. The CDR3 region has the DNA TGCGCCAGCAGCCAAGAACGGGAGTCCCACAATGAGCAGTTCTTC. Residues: CASSQERESHNEQFF.